This TCR beta chain derives from a study of blood T cells in healthy people across ages. At the level of the study: Template switching recovered approximately one barcoded beta molecule for every two T cells. Study-level points and caveats: Naive T cell percentage and TCR beta diversity correlated strongly. Aged donors had fewer naive CD4+ cells and lower diversity than long-lived donors.

A minimum of 5 micrograms of total RNA was extracted per sample. About this clonotype: What it binds is not known.

The germline V gene encodes CDR1 DFQATT and CDR2 SNEGSKA (reference sequence). V gave up 3 bases and J gave up 7 bases, with 18 bases separating them. This CDR3 is 14 amino acids long. For the second PCR, which ran for 7 to 11 cycles, a sample-barcoded 5' primer and a J-beta primer mix were used. Via MiXCR, TCRdb re-called the 5' RACE reads, giving one row per CDR3 protein. In the table there are fewer than 1 million distinct CDR3 sequences, under 45% of which are singletons. The chain links TRBV20-1 to TRBJ1-2; D possibly corresponds to TRBD1 (6 bases). The source material was blood. This clonotype was sampled from a man in his fifties or sixties in good health. In DNA form, the CDR3 reads TGCAGTGCTAGCCCAGGACAGCCATCTCCTGGCTACACCTTC. Translation gives CSASPGQPSPGYTF.